The present T cell receptor (beta chain) was sequenced within a study of tumor-infiltrating lymphocytes in primary liver carcinoma (dated by TCRdb to about 2017). For the study in its entirety: Between November 2015 and March 2016, about 5 patients in China with histopathologically diagnosed primary liver carcinoma had surgical resection. Hepatocellular carcinoma (four) or combined HCC and intrahepatic cholangiocarcinoma (one) was present in the five patients, who were three men and two women aged 30 to 69 years. The five patients had tumors of stage T1-T3 N0M0, with maximum diameters ranging from 4.2 to 10 cm. Each sample produced about 3.5 to 7.13 million productive TCRbeta reads, and read depth showed no significant difference between tissue types. TCRbeta repertoire sequencing, expression microarrays and whole-exome sequencing were combined in the study across five regions of each liver tumor, with adjacent normal tissue and blood also included. A total of 35 specimens from 5 patients underwent TCRbeta repertoire sequencing, comprising around 25 tumor regions, 5 adjacent noncancerous liver tissues and 5 peripheral blood samples. Reproducibility between technical replicate repertoires was high, with correlation coefficients above 0.95 and mean shared-clone rates roughly 0.87.

TCRbeta-specific cDNA was reverse-transcribed from about 500 ng total RNA using a constant-region primer and ProtoScript II reverse transcriptase. Construction of the TCRbeta libraries relied on three nested rounds of multiplex PCR, following a slightly modified ARM-PCR procedure. Each of the first two PCR rounds ran for about 10 cycles using multiplex TRBV1-TRBV30 forward primers together with a Cbeta reverse primer. Sample barcodes and Illumina adapters were added in a final 25-cycle PCR with Deep VentR polymerase. Before sequencing, amplicons of 200-500 bp were purified from gel using a QIAquick gel extraction kit. An Illumina HiSeq 2500 was used to sequence the TCRbeta amplicons with 250-bp paired-end reads. On the study's bioinformatics: Trimmomatic v0.33 was used to quality-trim the reads, and FLASH v1.2.11 was used to merge paired reads so that full CDR3 sequences could be recovered. MiGEC v1.2.1b assigned V, D and J germline segments to the rearranged TCRbeta sequences. Clonotype statistics and Shannon-Wiener diversity indices were computed with VDJtools v1.0.0. To reduce sampling bias, subsequent analyses other than the diversity analysis used only the 250 most abundant clonotypes in each sample. TCRdb reran the public reads through fastp at Q25 and MiXCR, keeping productive beta chains. Rows are combined by CDR3 protein, so each entry shows the most common genes and DNA. Clone size and V and J calls follow TCRdb, not the original study. The sample contains about 320,000 distinct CDR3 sequences, 45% to 70% of them found a single time. 15% to 20% of the sample comes from the top ten.

Turning to this clonotype: The antigen it binds to is not known. A single base separates this from a much larger clone, so it may be a read error.

Per the germline V gene (reference sequence), MNHNY is the CDR1 and SVGAGI is the CDR2. The CDR3 runs 12 amino acids, cysteine and phenylalanine included. Of the read, only the CDR3 DNA is kept; its 36 bases are in frame from base 1. The study at large found these results: Comparison of CD4+ and CD8+ T cell repertoires was precluded by the use of bulk unsorted samples. The study included only five patients, and the authors note findings should be validated in a larger study. Only the TCR beta chain was sequenced, which likely underestimates true repertoire diversity because unpaired alpha chains were not captured. The top 250 clones accounted for a significantly greater share of the repertoire in tumors than in blood (p = 0.039). Repertoire overlap was higher between tumor regions (mean roughly 36%) than tumor-adjacent (around 17%) or tumor-blood (approximately 15%) pairs, consistent with antigen-driven expansion.

TRIzol reagent was used to extract blood RNA from unsorted whole blood, while the DNeasy Blood & Tissue kit provided the germline DNA. Patients had chronic HBV infection and were treatment-naive at sampling. Around 3.9 milliliters of peripheral blood were collected into K2EDTA tubes before surgery. The sequence is built from TRBV6-6 and TRBJ2-2, with the D gene not confidently named. The sample taken for sequencing was peripheral blood. The receptor comes from a woman aged 30 to 39 with primary liver carcinoma and hepatitis B virus infection. The nucleotides are TGTTCCAGCAGTCCGACGGTCCTTGAGCTGTTTTTT. Translated, this is CSSSPTVLELFF.